Listed below are T cell receptor beta chains from one sample, sequenced in a study of shared clonotypes between healthy human individuals. Clones were read by immunoSEQ multiplex PCR, and TCRdb kept only the in-frame ones, dropping some. Counted here are some 660,000 clones, 55% to 85% occurring once; the ten biggest clones make up around 1.7%. Sequencing was done on a sample of memory CD4+ T cells sorted from blood. These receptors all come from a woman aged 30 to 39 in good health. CDR3s include the opening cysteine and the closing phenylalanine or tryptophan. The order of the fields is V gene, CDR3 length, J gene, clone size, D gene, CDR3 DNA, CDR3 protein. D genes are given only for firm matches. A row's size may be missing; if present it is once, few, many or a size class.

>TRBV2|15|TRBJ2-3|NA|TRBD2
TGTGCCAGCAGTGAATCTCGGGAGGGTACAGATACGCAGTATTTT
CASSESREGTDTQYF
>TRBV25-1|16|TRBJ1-4|NA|TRBD1
TGTGCCAGCAGTGAAACCCCGACAGGGGGCTATGAAAAACTGTTTTTT
CASSETPTGGYEKLFF
>TRBV2|15|TRBJ1-1|NA|NA
TGTGCCAGCAGTGAAGGAGGGATGCCTTACACTGAAGCTTTCTTT
CASSEGGMPYTEAFF
>TRBV25-1|13|TRBJ1-2|once|NA
TGTGCCAGCTCCTTCGGGCCTACGAAGGGCTACACCTTC
CASSFGPTKGYTF
>TRBV6-1|14|TRBJ2-1|NA|NA
TGTGCCAGCAGCCAGATAAACTCGGTCAGTGAGCAGTTCTTC
CASSQINSVSEQFF
>TRBV25-1|17|TRBJ2-7|NA|TRBD2
TGTGCCAGCAGTGAATCCCCGGCCGGGACTACCATTTACGAGCAGTACTTC
CASSESPAGTTIYEQYF
>TRBV6-1|17|TRBJ2-1|NA|TRBD2
TGTGCCAGCAGTGGCGTAGCGGGAGGGCCCTCCTACAATGAGCAGTTCTTC
CASSGVAGGPSYNEQFF
>TRBV11-1|15|TRBJ2-2|NA|TRBD2
TGTGCCAGCACCGCAGCGGGAGGGTACACCGGGGAGCTGTTTTTT
CASTAAGGYTGELFF
>TRBV30|13|TRBJ1-3|few|TRBD1
TGTGCCTGGGACAGGGGATTAGGAAACACCATATATTTT
CAWDRGLGNTIYF
>TRBV6-5|15|TRBJ1-2|NA|NA
TGTGCCAGCAGTTCACCTTCGGGAGGAAACTATGGCTACACCTTC
CASSSPSGGNYGYTF
>TRBV10-3|15|TRBJ1-5|NA|NA
TGTGCCATCAGTGAACACAGGGAGGACAATCAGCCCCAGCATTTT
CAISEHREDNQPQHF
>TRBV28|13|TRBJ2-2|NA|TRBD1
TGTGCCAGCCAGACAGGGCACGCCGGGGAGCTGTTTTTT
CASQTGHAGELFF
>TRBV7-9|12|TRBJ1-4|NA|NA
TGTGCCAGCAGCTTAACTAATGAAAAACTGTTTTTT
CASSLTNEKLFF
>TRBV6-1|16|TRBJ2-7|NA|TRBD1
TGTGCCAGCAGTGCTGCGGGACAGGGGTTTCAGGGGGAGCAGTACTTC
CASSAAGQGFQGEQYF